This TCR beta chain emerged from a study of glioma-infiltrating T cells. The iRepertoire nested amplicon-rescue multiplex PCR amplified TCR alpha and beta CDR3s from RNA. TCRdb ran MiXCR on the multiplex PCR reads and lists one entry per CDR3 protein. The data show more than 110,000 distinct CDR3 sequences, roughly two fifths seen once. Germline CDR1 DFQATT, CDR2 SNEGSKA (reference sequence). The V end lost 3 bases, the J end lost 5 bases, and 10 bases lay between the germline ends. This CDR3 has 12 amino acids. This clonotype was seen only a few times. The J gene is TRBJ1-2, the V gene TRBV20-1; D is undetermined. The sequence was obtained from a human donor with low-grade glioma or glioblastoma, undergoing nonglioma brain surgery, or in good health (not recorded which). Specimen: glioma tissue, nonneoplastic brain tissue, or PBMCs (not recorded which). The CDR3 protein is CSASPDPYGYTF. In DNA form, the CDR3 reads TGCAGTGCTAGCCCCGACCCGTATGGCTACACCTTC.